A selection of T cell receptor beta chains follows, all from one sample in a study of T cells after yellow fever vaccination. TCRdb ran MiXCR on the 5' RACE reads and lists one entry per CDR3 protein. The sample lists fewer than 400,000 distinct CDR3 sequences; approximately 12% were seen once. This specimen was CD4+ T cells sorted from PBMCs, taken 45 days after the yellow fever booster vaccination. Receptors were obtained from a man aged 18-30 years who received the YFV17D yellow fever vaccine. Both conserved end residues are trimmed from each CDR3.

CDR3	V	J
ASTSGANVLT	TRBV28	TRBJ2-6
ASSYSISSGATDTQY	TRBV6-5	TRBJ2-3
ASSFGLYTEAF	TRBV7-2	TRBJ1-1
ASSFVTPDTEAF	TRBV7-2	TRBJ1-1
ASSPSSAGAVGKLF	TRBV12-3/TRBV12-4	TRBJ1-4
ASHSPITETQY	TRBV3-1	TRBJ2-5
ASSWDKNSGNTIY	TRBV7-9	TRBJ1-3
ASSHSNRGHGELF	TRBV4-3	TRBJ2-2
ASSLTSGGGGSPLH	TRBV7-2	TRBJ1-6
ASRRFGESRGGYT	TRBV4-1	TRBJ1-2
ASSPAEDSPLH	TRBV18	TRBJ1-6
ASSPGLRWGQF	TRBV14	TRBJ2-1
SARYQLGYT	TRBV20-1	TRBJ1-2
ASSSAGLGSDTQY	TRBV6-5	TRBJ2-3
ASRGSGFRETQY	TRBV27	TRBJ2-5
ASSLGRLSGTETQY	TRBV7-2	TRBJ2-5
ASSYLARSTDTQY	TRBV7-9	TRBJ2-3
ASSLASTSRGSGNTIY	TRBV5-1	TRBJ1-3
ASTSGPDTQY	TRBV7-2	TRBJ2-3
SAETGYGPSGGAKEQF	TRBV20-1	TRBJ2-1
ASSPSALSNQPQH	TRBV18	TRBJ1-5
ASRNDRDGANVLT	TRBV12-3/TRBV12-4	TRBJ2-6
ASTRGGSGSYNEQF	TRBV6-5	TRBJ2-1
SASGDRGGDQPQH	TRBV20-1	TRBJ1-5